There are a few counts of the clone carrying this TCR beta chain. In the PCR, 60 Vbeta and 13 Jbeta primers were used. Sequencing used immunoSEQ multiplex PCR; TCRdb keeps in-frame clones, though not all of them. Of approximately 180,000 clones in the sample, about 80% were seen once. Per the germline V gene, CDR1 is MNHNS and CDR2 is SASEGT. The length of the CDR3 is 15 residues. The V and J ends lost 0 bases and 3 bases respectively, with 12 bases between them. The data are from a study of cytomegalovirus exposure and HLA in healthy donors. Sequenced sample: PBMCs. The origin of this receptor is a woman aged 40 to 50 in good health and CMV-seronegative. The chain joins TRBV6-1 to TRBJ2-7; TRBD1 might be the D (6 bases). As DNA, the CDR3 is TGTGCCAGCAGTGAAGCGAGGTGGACAGTCTACGAGCAGTACTTC. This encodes CASSEARWTVYEQYF.